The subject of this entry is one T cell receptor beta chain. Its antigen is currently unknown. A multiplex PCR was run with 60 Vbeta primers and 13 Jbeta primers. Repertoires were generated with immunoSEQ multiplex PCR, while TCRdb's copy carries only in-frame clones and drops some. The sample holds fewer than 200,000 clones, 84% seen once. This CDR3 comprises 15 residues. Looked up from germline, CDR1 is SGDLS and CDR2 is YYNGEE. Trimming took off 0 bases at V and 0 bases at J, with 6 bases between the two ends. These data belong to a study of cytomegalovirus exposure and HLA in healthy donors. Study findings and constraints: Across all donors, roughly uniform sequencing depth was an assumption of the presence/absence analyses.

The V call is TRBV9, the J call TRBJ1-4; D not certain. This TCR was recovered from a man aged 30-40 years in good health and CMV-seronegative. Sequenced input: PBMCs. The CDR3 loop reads CASSVGATTNEKLFF. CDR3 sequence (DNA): TGTGCCAGCAGCGTAGGAGCCACAACTAATGAAAAACTGTTTTTT. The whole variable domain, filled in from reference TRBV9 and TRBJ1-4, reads DSGVTQTPKHLITATGQRVTLRCSPRSGDLSVYWYQQSLDQGLQFLIQYYNGEERAKGNILERFSAQQFPDLHSELNLSSLELGDSALYFCASSVGATTNEKLFFGSGTQLSVL.